This T cell receptor beta chain was found in a study of tumor-infiltrating lymphocytes in primary liver carcinoma. Study-wide findings and caveats: With p = 0.039, the top-250-clone fraction in tumors significantly exceeded that in blood.

Reverse transcription of roughly 0.45 ug total RNA with a constant-region primer produced TCR beta cDNA. TCR beta libraries came from three nested multiplex PCR rounds using slightly modified ARM-PCR. With TRBV1-TRBV30 forward primers and a C-beta reverse primer, the first two PCR rounds were run for approximately 10 cycles each. MiXCR, run by TCRdb on the multiplex PCR reads, gives a single entry per CDR3 protein. Counted here are around 37,000 distinct CDR3 sequences, more than 70% occurring once; the ten biggest clones make up approximately 37%. Notes on this clonotype: The antigen remains undetermined. The junction does not match germline at one end; this may be a read error.

Unsorted bulk tissue of roughly 18-32 mg yielded co-extracted RNA and DNA. CDR1 is MNHNY, CDR2 SVGAGI, per germline (reference sequence). The CDR3 length is 15 residues. Sequencing was performed on tumor-adjacent normal liver tissue. This TCR was sampled from a man aged 40-49 years with primary liver carcinoma and hepatitis B virus infection. This chain joins TRBV6-6 and TRBJ2-1, with D possibly being TRBD2 (5 bases). The CDR3 region is CASSPWTDSYKEQFF. DNA of the CDR3: TGTGCCAGCAGTCCCTGGACGGACTCCTACAAAGAGCAGTTTTTC.